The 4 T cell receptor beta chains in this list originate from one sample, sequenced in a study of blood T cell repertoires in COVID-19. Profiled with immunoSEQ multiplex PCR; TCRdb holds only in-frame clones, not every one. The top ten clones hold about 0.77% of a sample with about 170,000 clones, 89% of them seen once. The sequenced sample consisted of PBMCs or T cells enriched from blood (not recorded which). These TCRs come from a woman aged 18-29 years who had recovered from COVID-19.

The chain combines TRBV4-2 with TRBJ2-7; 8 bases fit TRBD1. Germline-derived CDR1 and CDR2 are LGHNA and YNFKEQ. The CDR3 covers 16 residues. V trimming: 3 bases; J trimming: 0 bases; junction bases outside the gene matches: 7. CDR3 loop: CASSHPTGVGSYEQYF. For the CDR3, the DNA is TGTGCCAGCAGCCACCCGACAGGGGTCGGCTCCTACGAGCAGTACTTC.

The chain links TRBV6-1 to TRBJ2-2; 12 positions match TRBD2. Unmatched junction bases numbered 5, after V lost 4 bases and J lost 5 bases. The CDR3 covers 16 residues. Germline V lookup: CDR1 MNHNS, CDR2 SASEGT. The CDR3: CASSGLAGVGTGELFF. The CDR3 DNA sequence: TGTGCCAGCAGTGGACTAGCGGGAGTCGGGACCGGGGAGCTGTTTTTT.

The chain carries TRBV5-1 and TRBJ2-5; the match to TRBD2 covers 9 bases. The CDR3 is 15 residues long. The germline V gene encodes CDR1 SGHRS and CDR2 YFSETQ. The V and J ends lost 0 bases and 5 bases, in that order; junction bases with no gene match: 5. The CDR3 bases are TGCGCCAGCAGCTTGGCCGGGACTAGCTCTGAGACCCAGTACTTC. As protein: CASSLAGTSSETQYF.

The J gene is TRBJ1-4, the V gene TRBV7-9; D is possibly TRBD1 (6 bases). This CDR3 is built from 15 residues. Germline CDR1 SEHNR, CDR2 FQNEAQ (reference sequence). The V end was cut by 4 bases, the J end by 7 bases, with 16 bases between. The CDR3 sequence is CASSSTRGTVEKLFF. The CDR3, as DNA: TGTGCCAGCAGCTCCACTAGGGGGACGGTTGAAAAACTGTTTTTT.